Below are 21 T cell receptor beta chains sequenced from a single sample in a study of cytomegalovirus exposure and HLA in healthy donors listed by TCRdb under 2017. Library creation used the immunoSEQ multiplex PCR assay. What TCRdb holds here is the immuneACCESS table cut down to in-frame rearrangements. Part of the clones is not present; checked against another copy, under half of the missing clones reflect an unresolved V gene, and the others are unexplained. Within this sample are roughly 50,000 clones, with about 92% of them counted one time only. The ten largest make up about 0.95% of the sample. Sequencing was done on a sample of PBMCs. The receptor source for this set is a man between 18 and 29 years old in good health and CMV-seronegative.

The chain has TRBV19 and TRBJ2-7, with 9 bases that match TRBD1. Unmatched junction bases numbered 1, after V lost 1 base and J lost 3 bases. Germline CDR1 and CDR2: LNHDA and SQIVND (reference sequence). The CDR3 contains 14 residues. The CDR3 sequence is CASSIGDRDYEQYF. DNA of the CDR3: TGTGCCAGTAGTATAGGGGACAGGGACTACGAGCAGTACTTC.

V gene TRBV11-3 combines with J gene TRBJ2-1, with 14 bases lining up with TRBD2. This CDR3 region has 16 residues. Looked up from germline, CDR1 is SGHNT and CDR2 is YENEEA. V lost 4 bases to trimming and J lost 9 bases; unmatched junction nucleotides: 8. Here the CDR3 reads CASSSGGLAGVVEQFF. In DNA form, the CDR3 reads TGTGCCAGCAGCTCAGGGGGACTAGCGGGAGTGGTTGAGCAGTTCTTC.

Here the CDR3 DNA reads TGTGCCAGTAGTACCAGGGTGGCCGGGGAGCTGTTTTTT. It is translated as CASSTRVAGELFF. V usage is TRBV19 and J usage is TRBJ2-2, with D tentatively TRBD1 (5 bases). Germline V gives CDR1 LNHDA, CDR2 SQIVND (reference sequence). Between the trimmed V and J ends, which lost 4 bases and 6 bases, there was a span of 9 bases. This CDR3 has 13 residues.

The V gene is TRBV14, the J gene TRBJ1-1; no reliable D call. The CDR3 loop spans 12 amino acids. V was shortened by 0 bases and J by 10 bases, with 9 bases between the two germline ends. CDR1 and CDR2 from the germline V gene are SGHDN and FVKESK. The CDR3 region is CASSQDGGPAFF. The CDR3 nucleotides read TGTGCCAGCAGCCAAGATGGCGGTCCAGCTTTCTTT.

The chain uses TRBV4-1 and TRBJ2-3; TRBD1 matches at 9 bases. The J segment lost 1 base and the V segment lost 4 bases, leaving 6 bases of the junction unmatched. CDR3 length: 16 amino acids. Germline CDR1 is MGHRA and CDR2 is YSYEKL. Here the CDR3 DNA reads TGCGCCAGCAGCCCTCTGGACAGGGGTGGCACAGATACGCAGTATTTT. Protein product: CASSPLDRGGTDTQYF.

The chain couples TRBV14 to TRBJ1-1; D perhaps matches TRBD1 (5 bases). The V end lost 1 base, the J end lost 2 bases, and 11 bases lay between the germline ends. CDR3 length equals 15 residues. Germline assignment: CDR1 SGHDN and CDR2 FVKESK. The CDR3 region is CASSQGRGPNTEAFF. The DNA for the CDR3 is TGTGCCAGCAGCCAAGGGAGGGGACCAAACACTGAAGCTTTCTTT.

This clone was detected once. This chain connects TRBV7-2 to TRBJ1-1; D is undetermined. The CDR3 has 13 amino acids. Germline V lookup: CDR1 SGHTA, CDR2 FQGNSA. With 2 bases removed from V and 5 bases from J, the gap between germline ends came to 9 bases. This chain's CDR3 is CASSLYRGTEAFF. The CDR3 DNA is TGTGCCAGCAGCTTATATCGCGGAACTGAAGCTTTCTTT. The complete variable domain, with remaining parts taken from reference TRBV7-2 and TRBJ1-1, reads GAGVSQSPSNKVTEKGKDVELRCDPISGHTALYWYRQSLGQGLEFLIYFQGNSAPDKSGLPSDRFSAERTGGSVSTLTIQRTQQEDSAVYLCASSLYRGTEAFFGQGTRLTVV.

This clone was observed once. The chain combines TRBV7-9 with TRBJ2-1; a weak D match, TRBD1 (6 bases). This CDR3 contains 13 residues. Germline loops: CDR1 SEHNR, CDR2 FQNEAQ (reference sequence). The V gene lost 8 bases and the J gene lost 12 bases, with 20 bases spanning the gap. CDR3 amino acids: CASGGFKGVRQFF. CDR3 nucleotides: TGTGCCAGCGGGGGATTCAAGGGGGTGAGGCAGTTCTTC.

The rearrangement uses TRBV11-3 and TRBJ2-1, with 12 bases that match TRBD2. The CDR3 covers 16 residues. V lost 3 bases, J lost 7 bases, and 7 bases stayed unmatched. Germline CDR1 and CDR2: SGHNT and YENEEA. DNA of the CDR3: TGTGCCAGCAGCTTGATGGGACTAGCGGGTTCAAATGAGCAGTTCTTC. It is translated as CASSLMGLAGSNEQFF.

This clone was recorded a few times. This sequence joins TRBV6-5 and TRBJ1-2; unclear D gene. Germline CDR1 reads MNHEY; CDR2 reads SVGAGI. V lost 5 bases and J 3 bases, leaving 13 bases between the germline ends. The CDR3 spans 14 residues. The CDR3 DNA reads TGTGCCAGCAGTGCGGGTCCTCTCCACTATGGCTACACCTTC. Amino acids: CASSAGPLHYGYTF.

This clone showed up many times. The chain couples TRBV5-7 to TRBJ2-3, with D possibly TRBD2 on 6 matching bases. TRBV5-7 is known as an ORF, though its function is uncertain. V was clipped by 6 bases and J by 4 bases, with 21 bases between them. The CDR3 consists of 16 residues. The CDR3 reads CASKSVGSPQADTQYF. CDR3 nucleotides: TGTGCCAGCAAATCCGTCGGGAGTCCTCAGGCAGATACGCAGTATTTT.

This clone has a single count. The chain employs TRBV13 and TRBJ1-1; D possibly corresponds to TRBD1 (5 bases). Germline V gene lookup returns CDR1 PRHDT and CDR2 FYEKMQ (reference sequence). The CDR3 has 13 residues. Trimming shortened V by 1 base and J by 4 bases, and 7 bases separated the two germline ends. The CDR3 DNA reads TGTGCCAGCAGCTTAGAAAGGGGCACTGAAGCTTTCTTT. Amino acids: CASSLERGTEAFF.

The V call is TRBV13, the J call TRBJ2-3, with no clear D. Trimming left V 1 base short and J 5 bases short, with 7 bases between. Germline assignment: CDR1 PRHDT and CDR2 FYEKMQ (reference sequence). The CDR3 is 13 residues long. The CDR3 region has the DNA TGTGCCAGCAGCTTAGACTTGAGAGATACGCAGTATTTT. Its translation: CASSLDLRDTQYF.

The chain has TRBV2 and TRBJ2-1; 10 nucleotides align to TRBD2. This CDR3 is 15 amino acids long. Germline values: CDR1 SNHLY, CDR2 FYNNEI. After removal of 6 bases from V and 8 bases from J, the junction contained 10 bases not matched to a gene. CDR3 in DNA: TGTGCCAGCAGCCCCAGGACTAGCGGAGGAGATGAGCAGTTCTTC. Protein: CASSPRTSGGDEQFF.

The gene calls are TRBV5-1 and TRBJ2-7, with a possible D match to TRBD2 (5 bases). The CDR3 sequence is 14 residues long. The V end lost 5 bases, the J end lost 1 base, and 13 bases lay between the germline ends. CDR1 and CDR2 from the germline V gene are SGHRS and YFSETQ. As DNA, the CDR3 is TGCGCCAGCAGGCGGGTGATGGCTTCCTACGAGCAGTACTTC. This encodes CASRRVMASYEQYF.

The chain uses TRBV15 and TRBJ2-1; D remains ambiguous. V lost 1 base to trimming and J lost 3 bases, with 10 bases between them. The CDR3 sequence is 15 residues long. Germline V gene sequence: CDR1 LNHNV, CDR2 YYDKDF (reference sequence). The CDR3 is CATSRADGDYNEQFF. For the CDR3, the DNA is TGTGCCACCAGCAGAGCCGACGGAGACTACAATGAGCAGTTCTTC.

This clone has only one observation. The chain uses TRBV6-6 and TRBJ1-5; D not certain. V dropped 5 bases and J dropped 0 bases, with 14 bases sitting between them. Germline CDR1 and CDR2: MNHNY and SVGAGI (reference sequence). This CDR3 spans 16 amino acids. In nucleotides, the CDR3 is TGTGCCAGCAGTCCCTTAGCGGGTTATAGCAATCAGCCCCAGCATTTT. As protein: CASSPLAGYSNQPQHF.

The rearrangement links TRBV5-1 to TRBJ2-3; TRBD2 agrees at 9 bases. V trimming: 7 bases; J trimming: 3 bases; junction bases outside the gene matches: 9. CDR3 size: 15 residues. Germline values: CDR1 SGHRS, CDR2 YFSETQ. The CDR3 is CASVFSGSFTDTQYF. CDR3 coding DNA: TGCGCCAGCGTGTTTAGCGGGAGTTTTACAGATACGCAGTATTTT.

This chain uses TRBV10-3 with TRBJ2-3; 10 bases fit TRBD2. The trim removed 10 bases at V and 2 bases at J, leaving 9 bases unmatched. The CDR3 consists of 15 residues. CDR1 and CDR2 (germline): ENHRY, SYGVKD. CDR3 coding DNA: TGTGCCACAACCCTAGCGGGGGAACCCACAGATACGCAGTATTTT. Protein sequence: CATTLAGEPTDTQYF.

The table lists this clone with a count of one. The rearrangement links TRBV28 to TRBJ1-1, with unresolved D. The germline V gene encodes CDR1 MDHEN and CDR2 SYDVKM. Trimming removed 5 bases from V and 5 bases from J, with 15 bases in between. The CDR3 contains 14 residues. This CDR3 is CASSAGEFWTEAFF. CDR3 in DNA: TGTGCCAGCAGTGCTGGGGAGTTTTGGACTGAAGCTTTCTTT.

In its sample, this clone was seen once. This rearrangement joins TRBV5-1 to TRBJ2-3, with TRBD2 matching 7 bases. CDR1 SGHRS and CDR2 YFSETQ come from the germline V gene. This CDR3 region has 14 residues. After removal of 7 bases from V and 2 bases from J, the junction contained 7 bases not matched to a gene. CDR3 region: CASGSGAYTDTQYF. The CDR3 DNA reads as TGCGCCAGCGGGAGCGGGGCTTACACAGATACGCAGTATTTT.